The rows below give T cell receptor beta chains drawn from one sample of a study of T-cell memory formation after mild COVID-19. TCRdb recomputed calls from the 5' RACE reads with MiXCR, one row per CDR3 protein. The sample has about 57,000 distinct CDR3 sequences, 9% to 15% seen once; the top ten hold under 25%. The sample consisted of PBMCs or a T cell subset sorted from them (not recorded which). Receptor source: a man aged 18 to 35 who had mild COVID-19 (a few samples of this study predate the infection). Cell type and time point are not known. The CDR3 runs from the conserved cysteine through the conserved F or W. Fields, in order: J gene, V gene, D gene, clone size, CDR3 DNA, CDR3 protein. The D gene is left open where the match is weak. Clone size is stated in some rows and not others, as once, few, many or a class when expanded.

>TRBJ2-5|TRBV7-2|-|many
TGTGCCAGCAGCTTAGGGAGCTTTCTAGAGACCCAGTACTTC
CASSLGSFLETQYF
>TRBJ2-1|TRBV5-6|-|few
TGTGCCAGCACCCCCCCGGGGCCCCGGGAGCAGTTCTTC
CASTPPGPREQFF
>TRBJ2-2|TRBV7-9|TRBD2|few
TGTGCCAGCAGCACCGTTCAGCGGGGGGCCGGGGAGCTGTTTTTT
CASSTVQRGAGELFF
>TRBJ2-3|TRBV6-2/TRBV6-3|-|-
TGTGCCAGCAGTTACCTACGGCGAGCCCCCACAGATACGCAGTATTTT
CASSYLRRAPTDTQYF
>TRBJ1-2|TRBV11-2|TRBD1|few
TGTGCCAGCAGCTTAGTCGCAGGGGGCGATGCTAACTATGGCTACACCTTC
CASSLVAGGDANYGYTF
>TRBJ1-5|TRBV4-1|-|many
TGCGCCAGCAGCCAAGAGGTGACAGGCGAACAGCCCCAGCATTTT
CASSQEVTGEQPQHF
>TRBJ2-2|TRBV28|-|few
TGTGCCAGCAGAGAAGGGGGGAACACCGGGGAGCTGTTTTTT
CASREGGNTGELFF
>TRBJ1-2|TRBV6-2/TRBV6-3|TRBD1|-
TGTGCCAGCAGGCGGCGTGTTGGGAAACAGGGGGTCAGCATCGGCTACACCTTC
CASRRRVGKQGVSIGYTF
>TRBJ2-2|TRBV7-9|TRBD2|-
TGTGCCAGCAGCCCCCGACTAGCGGGGGGCCGGGAGCTGTTTTTT
CASSPRLAGGRELFF
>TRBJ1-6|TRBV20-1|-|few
TGCAGTGCTAGAGTAAGAGTACATCCAAATAATTCACCCCTCCACTTT
CSARVRVHPNNSPLHF
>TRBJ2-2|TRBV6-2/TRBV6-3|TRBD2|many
TGTGCCAGTAGACGGGGGGGCCGAGTTACCGGGGAGCTGTTTTTT
CASRRGGRVTGELFF
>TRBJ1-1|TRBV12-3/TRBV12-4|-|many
TGTGCCAGCAGTTTTATGATCAGGAACACTGAAGCTTTCTTT
CASSFMIRNTEAFF
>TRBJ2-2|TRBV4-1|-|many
TGCGCCAGCAGCCAAGCCGGTGGATCGGGGCGTGGAGGCACCGGGGAGCTGTTTTTT
CASSQAGGSGRGGTGELFF
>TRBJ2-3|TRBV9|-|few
TGTGCCAGCAGCGTTAGAACAGAGGTGGATACGCAGTATTTT
CASSVRTEVDTQYF
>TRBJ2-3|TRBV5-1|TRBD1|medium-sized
TGCGCCAGCAGCTTGGCGACAGGGGGCGGCACAGATACGCAGTATTTT
CASSLATGGGTDTQYF
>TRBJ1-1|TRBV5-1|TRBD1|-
TGCGCCAGCAGCGTACAGGGGGGTGACACTGAAGCTTTCTTT
CASSVQGGDTEAFF
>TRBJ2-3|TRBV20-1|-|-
TGCAGTGCTAGAGAGTGGGGGGGCCCAGATACGCAGTATTTT
CSAREWGGPDTQYF